Described below is a single T cell receptor beta chain sequence and its context. What it binds is not known. This entry comes from a study of identical twins. Study-wide points: Invariant populations such as MAIT and iNKT cells could partly muddle zero-insertion analyses.

Each CDR3 protein is one row after TCRdb ran MiXCR on the 5' RACE reads. Among roughly 350,000 distinct CDR3 sequences listed, 10% to 15% were seen once. V shed 1 base, J shed 7 bases, and the junction held 6 bases outside the gene matches. This CDR3 has 16 amino acids. The same sample was also studied in work on yellow fever vaccine responses in identical twins. In that study: Reported findings indicate that twins' vaccine T cell responses seemed partially convergent, partially personalized.

The chain recombines TRBV12-3 or TRBV12-4 with TRBJ2-7; 14 nucleotides line up with TRBD2. This sequence was found in a woman aged 18 to 35 in good health. Sequenced input: CD8+ T cells sorted from blood. DNA of the CDR3: TGTGCCAGCAGTTTAGGGATGGGACTAGCGGGAGTTGAGCAGTACTTC. Protein product: CASSLGMGLAGVEQYF.